This T cell receptor beta chain stems from a study of T cell clonality in common variable immunodeficiency. Germline V gene sequence: CDR1 DFQATT, CDR2 SNEGSKA (reference sequence). Trimming stripped 3 bases from V and 2 bases from J, with 17 bases between. The CDR3 length is 15 residues. TCRdb keeps only in-frame clones here, not all; method: immunoSEQ multiplex PCR. The sample contains tens of thousands of clones, none of them singletons. This clone was counted at least ten times. The missing CDR3 end, 3 residues past where the read stops, is filled in from the germline J gene. The source is a person aged 18-70 years in good health. Sequencing used peripheral blood mononuclear cells. The chain joins TRBV20-1 to TRBJ2-7, with D possibly matching TRBD1 (7 bases). The covered CDR3 bases are TGCAGTGCTAGGGCTGCCAGGGGGGCTACCTACGAG. Amino acid sequence: CSARAARGATYE. The CDR3 in full is CSARAARGATYEQYF.